These 20 T cell receptor beta chains originate from one sample sequenced in a study of blood T cell repertoires in COVID-19. Some clones are missing from TCRdb's copy, which holds only in-frame ones; the method was immunoSEQ multiplex PCR. The table includes about 50,000 clones, approximately 82% detected once. The material sequenced was peripheral blood. These receptors came from a woman of 80 years or more with acute or convalescent COVID-19.

V is TRBV7-3 and J is TRBJ2-7; TRBD2 is a possible D gene (6 bases). V was trimmed by 1 base and J by 7 bases, leaving 11 bases between them. The CDR3 contains 13 residues. Looked up from germline, CDR1 is SGHTA and CDR2 is FQGTGA. The CDR3, as DNA: TGTGCCAGCAGCTTAAATCGCGGAGGGGAGCAGTACTTC. Translation: CASSLNRGGEQYF.

The chain employs TRBV19 and TRBJ2-5; 12 bases align to TRBD2. This CDR3 region has 14 residues. The germline gives CDR1 LNHDA, CDR2 SQIVND (reference sequence). After removal of 5 bases from V and 5 bases from J, the junction contained 3 bases not matched to a gene. CDR3 nucleotide sequence: TGTGCCAGTAGTGCGACTAGCGGGGGTGAGACCCAGTACTTC. Its protein product is CASSATSGGETQYF.

This rearrangement joins TRBV12-3 or TRBV12-4 to TRBJ1-4, with D unclear. The CDR3 loop spans 13 amino acids. Trimming removed 4 bases at V and 8 bases at J, with 11 bases between. As DNA, the CDR3 is TGTGCCAGCAGTTACGGGGAAGGCGAAAAACTGTTTTTT. It specifies CASSYGEGEKLFF.

The chain combines TRBV4-2 with TRBJ2-7; D may be TRBD2 (6 bases). The CDR3 has 16 residues. CDR1 is LGHNA and CDR2 is YNFKEQ in the germline V gene. V was pared by 0 bases and J by 2 bases, with 14 bases between. The CDR3: CASSQDRYGGAYEQYF. The CDR3 DNA follows: TGTGCCAGCAGCCAAGATCGGTACGGGGGAGCCTACGAGCAGTACTTC.

The chain uses TRBV20-1 and TRBJ2-7, with D possibly being TRBD1 (5 bases). Germline V gene lookup returns CDR1 DFQATT and CDR2 SNEGSKA (reference sequence). The CDR3 runs 11 residues. The ends were cut back, 6 bases at V and 4 bases at J, with 10 bases in the middle. The CDR3 reads CSAQTAYEQYF. The DNA of the CDR3 is TGCAGTGCACAGACAGCTTACGAGCAGTACTTC.

This chain links TRBV6-5 with TRBJ1-2, with a possible D match to TRBD1 (6 bases). Germline CDR1 MNHEY, CDR2 SVGAGI. Trimming stripped 6 bases from V and 4 bases from J, with 18 bases between. The CDR3 contains 15 residues. The CDR3 is CASSPQGRKPYGYTF. Here the CDR3 DNA reads TGTGCCAGCAGCCCACAGGGACGGAAACCCTATGGCTACACCTTC.

V is TRBV5-5 and J is TRBJ2-3; maybe TRBD1 (5 bases). Deletions cut 4 bases from V and 3 bases from J, with 12 bases between. The CDR3 is 14 residues long. The V gene's germline CDR1 is SGHKS and CDR2 YYEKEE (reference sequence). The CDR3 is CASSPGRATDTQYF. CDR3 in DNA: TGTGCCAGCAGCCCTGGCAGGGCGACAGATACGCAGTATTTT.

This chain joins TRBV3-1 (or the pseudogene TRBV3-2) and TRBJ1-6; D unclear. Germline CDR1 and CDR2: LGHDT and YNNKEL (reference sequence). Trimming took 4 bases from V and 6 from J, leaving 10 bases between them. This CDR3 has 14 amino acids. CDR3 protein: CASSPTWSNSPLHF. The DNA for the CDR3 is TGTGCCAGCAGCCCCACTTGGTCTAATTCACCCCTCCACTTT.

The rearrangement uses TRBV4-1 and TRBJ1-5; 7 nucleotides match TRBD1. CDR3 length equals 16 residues. Germline trimming cut 1 base from V and 2 bases from J; bases unmatched to any gene: 5. CDR1 is MGHRA, CDR2 YSYEKL, per germline. CDR3 protein: CASSQGKGQRNQPQHF. CDR3 sequence (DNA): TGCGCCAGCAGCCAAGGCAAGGGACAGCGCAATCAGCCCCAGCATTTT.

The chain recombines TRBV6-5 with TRBJ2-5; no reliable D call. CDR3 size: 13 residues. Looked up from germline, CDR1 is MNHEY and CDR2 is SVGAGI. V lost 8 bases and J lost 5, with 15 bases in between. CDR3 sequence reads: CASFVQITETQYF. The DNA for the CDR3 is TGTGCCAGCTTCGTTCAGATCACCGAGACCCAGTACTTC.

The J gene is TRBJ2-2, the V gene TRBV27; 7 nucleotides align to TRBD1. The CDR3 is 17 amino acids. Per the germline V gene, CDR1 is MNHEY and CDR2 is SMNVEV (reference sequence). Losses at the gene ends were 3 bases for V and 3 bases for J; bases not matched to a gene: 10. Here the CDR3 reads CASSLTGWFTYTGELFF. The CDR3 DNA is TGTGCCAGCAGTTTGACAGGGTGGTTTACTTACACCGGGGAGCTGTTTTTT.

The chain employs TRBV9 and TRBJ1-3; D uncertain. The CDR3 sequence is 17 residues long. CDR1 SGDLS and CDR2 YYNGEE come from the germline V gene. V lost 0 bases to trimming and J lost 0 bases, with 13 bases between them. This CDR3 is CASSVGVGESSGNTIYF. The CDR3 nucleotides are TGTGCCAGCAGCGTAGGGGTGGGAGAAAGCTCTGGAAACACCATATATTTT.

This clone was counted once. The chain links TRBV29-1 to TRBJ1-2, with 8 bases aligning to TRBD1. Germline values: CDR1 SQVTM, CDR2 ANQGSEA. V dropped 1 base and J dropped 7; count of bases not matched to a gene: 5. The CDR3 has 13 amino acids. In DNA, the CDR3 is TGCAGCGTTGAAGCTGGACAGGGTGTTGGCTACACCTTC. It is translated as CSVEAGQGVGYTF.

V and J are TRBV19 and TRBJ2-7; 9 bases map to TRBD1. CDR1 is LNHDA, CDR2 SQIVND, per germline (reference sequence). This CDR3 region has 12 residues. The ends lost 9 bases at V and 4 bases at J; junction bases unmatched: 4. The CDR3: CASGTGNYEQYF. CDR3 sequence (DNA): TGTGCCAGCGGGACAGGGAATTACGAGCAGTACTTC.

The rearrangement links TRBV20-1 to TRBJ1-5, with no clear D. The CDR3 contains 13 residues. Trimming took off 3 bases at V and 0 bases at J, with 6 bases between the two ends. Germline values: CDR1 DFQATT, CDR2 SNEGSKA (reference sequence). In DNA form, the CDR3 reads TGCAGTGCTAGTGAGTATAGCAATCAGCCCCAGCATTTT. It yields the protein CSASEYSNQPQHF.

The CDR3: CASSEETGGEEPQHF. DNA of the CDR3: TGTGCCAGCAGTGAGGAGACAGGGGGCGAGGAGCCCCAGCATTTT. V and J are TRBV6-1 and TRBJ1-5; 10 nucleotides match TRBD1. From germline, CDR1 is MNHNS and CDR2 SASEGT. Germline trimming cut 3 bases from V and 8 bases from J; bases unmatched to any gene: 7. The CDR3 has 15 amino acids.

J is TRBJ2-7 and V is TRBV3-1 (or the pseudogene TRBV3-2); TRBD1 aligns across 8 bases. The CDR3 runs 14 residues. Germline trimming cut 3 bases from V and 2 bases from J; bases unmatched to any gene: 3. Germline loops: CDR1 LGHDT, CDR2 YNNKEL (reference sequence). As DNA, the CDR3 is TGTGCCAGCAGCCAGCAGGGGGCCACCTACGAGCAGTACTTC. Protein product: CASSQQGATYEQYF.

This clone was seen just once. The chain joins TRBV6-6 to TRBJ2-5; 15 nucleotides agree with TRBD2. The CDR3 has 16 residues. CDR1 and CDR2 from the germline V gene are MNHNY and SVGAGI (reference sequence). V shed 4 bases and J 3 bases; nucleotides not matched to a gene: 3. The CDR3: CASSSRTSGGEETQYF. For the CDR3, the DNA is TGTGCCAGCAGTTCCAGGACTAGCGGGGGGGAAGAGACCCAGTACTTC.

The CDR3 DNA follows: TGTGCCAGCAGCCTGGGGGGTTTGGGGAGCAATCAGCCCCAGCATTTT. It codes for CASSLGGLGSNQPQHF. The chain uses TRBV27 and TRBJ1-5; tentatively, D is TRBD1 (5 bases). This CDR3 comprises 16 residues. Germline V gene sequence: CDR1 MNHEY, CDR2 SMNVEV (reference sequence). V lost 6 bases and J 1 base, leaving 16 bases between the germline ends.

This clone was seen a single time. The rearrangement uses TRBV27 and TRBJ1-4; D gene ambiguous. This CDR3 spans 18 amino acids. CDR1 and CDR2 from the germline V gene are MNHEY and SMNVEV (reference sequence). Trimming left V 0 bases short and J 0 bases short, with 14 bases between. This CDR3 is CASSLSLHKIPTNEKLFF. CDR3 bases: TGTGCCAGCAGTTTATCGCTTCACAAAATACCAACTAATGAAAAACTGTTTTTT.